This T cell receptor (beta chain) was sequenced during a study of blood T cell repertoires in COVID-19. Turning to the study itself: The United States, Italy and Spain were the sources of the acute and convalescent COVID-19 samples. PBMCs, B-cell-depleted T cells, or T cells provided the cDNA or gDNA that made up the material.

As handled by the study authors: From reference gene primer amplification, estimates of nucleated cell counts were derived. Only in-frame clones appear in the TCRdb table, and some are missing; sequencing was by immunoSEQ multiplex PCR. From that table come the V and J calls and clone size; the DNA was used to work out D and trimming. The sample consists of hundreds of thousands of clones, about nine tenths of them appearing once. This clonotype originated in a woman aged 60-75 years with acute or convalescent COVID-19. The material sequenced was peripheral blood.

The CDR3 region is CASSLALAEAFF. The CDR3 DNA follows: TGTGCCAGCAGCTTAGCTTTGGCCGAAGCTTTCTTT. The chain is built from TRBV7-9 and TRBJ1-1; D gene unclear. Per the germline V gene, CDR1 is SEHNR and CDR2 is FQNEAQ (reference sequence). This CDR3 region has 12 residues. The V gene lost 0 bases and the J gene lost 8 bases, with 7 bases spanning the gap.